This TCR beta chain was observed in a study of cytomegalovirus exposure and HLA in healthy donors. Looking at the study overall: Most donors, about 77% of approximately 400 genotyped, fell in the Caucasian-associated ancestry cluster.

Primers included in the PCR were 60 Vbeta and 13 Jbeta primers. Clones were read by immunoSEQ multiplex PCR, and TCRdb kept only the in-frame ones, dropping some. Counted here are about 160,000 clones, 80% to 90% occurring once; the ten biggest clones make up over 0.65%. Germline V gene sequence: CDR1 SGHRS, CDR2 YFSETQ. This CDR3 spans 16 amino acids. V lost 4 bases to trimming and J lost 2 bases, with 15 bases between them. As to this clone: The antigen remains undetermined.

All donors participated as healthy donors of bone marrow. Broader study findings: Sequence variants that were highly shared formed a cluster that was likely a sequencing artifact.

The material sequenced was PBMCs. This sequence was found in a woman between 18 and 30 years old in good health and CMV-seronegative. This chain uses TRBV5-1 with TRBJ2-2; TRBD1 might be the D (6 bases). The chain's CDR3 is CASSVGHRSNTGELFF. CDR3 nucleotides: TGCGCCAGCAGCGTGGGACACCGATCTAACACCGGGGAGCTGTTTTTT.